The 22 T cell receptor beta chains given below trace back to one sample, sequenced in a study of T cell changes during pregnancy in multiple sclerosis. Sequencing was performed with immunoSEQ multiplex PCR; in TCRdb, only in-frame clones are kept and a portion is missing. This sample yields roughly 39,000 clones, of which about nine tenths are seen a single time; 0.4% to 0.55% belongs to the top ten. Sequenced material: CD4+ T cells from peripheral blood mononuclear cells, taken in the first trimester of pregnancy. Receptor source: a female donor in good health, enrolled as a control in a pregnancy study.

This chain uses TRBV6-5 with TRBJ1-4; 7 positions agree with TRBD1. The CDR3 has 13 amino acids. The germline CDR1 and CDR2 sequences are MNHEY and SVGAGI. Trimming at V came to 5 bases and at J to 5 bases, leaving 2 bases not matched to a gene. This chain's CDR3 is CASSGQVNEKLFF. In DNA form, the CDR3 reads TGTGCCAGCAGTGGACAGGTAAATGAAAAACTGTTTTTT.

The gene calls are TRBV19 and TRBJ1-1; D perhaps matches TRBD1 (5 bases). Germline assignment: CDR1 LNHDA and CDR2 SQIVND (reference sequence). Trimming removed 0 bases at V and 1 base at J, with 12 bases between. This CDR3 has 16 residues. The CDR3 DNA reads as TGTGCCAGTAGTATAGATCGGGGACTCAGGAACACTGAAGCTTTCTTT. Protein sequence: CASSIDRGLRNTEAFF.

The V gene is TRBV18, the J gene TRBJ1-4, with TRBD1 matching over 7 bases. CDR3 length: 16 residues. The V segment lost 3 bases and the J segment 7 bases; nucleotides outside the gene matches: 11. Germline lookup yields CDR1 KGHSH and CDR2 LQKENI. CDR3 sequence: CASSPAQGAGGEKLFF. The CDR3 nucleotides read TGTGCCAGCTCACCGGCACAGGGAGCAGGGGGTGAAAAACTGTTTTTT.

This rearrangement joins TRBV7-2 to TRBJ2-7; 10 nucleotides align to TRBD1. Trimming removed 5 bases from V and 3 bases from J; junction bases left unmatched: 10. From germline, CDR1 is SGHTA and CDR2 FQGNSA. The CDR3 spans 16 residues. CDR3 DNA: TGTGCCAGCAGCCGTATGATCGGGACAGGGGTCTACGAGCAGTACTTC. Protein sequence: CASSRMIGTGVYEQYF.

The genes are TRBV7-3 and TRBJ1-1; the D is unclear. V lost 2 bases to trimming and J lost 2 bases, with 15 bases between them. CDR3 length equals 16 residues. Per the germline V gene, CDR1 is SGHTA and CDR2 is FQGTGA. CDR3: CASSLLAGGSNTEAFF. For the CDR3, the DNA is TGTGCCAGCAGCTTATTGGCGGGTGGTAGTAACACTGAAGCTTTCTTT.

V is TRBV18 and J is TRBJ1-1, with no clear D. The CDR3 length is 12 residues. V dropped 3 bases and J dropped 7 bases, with 9 bases sitting between them. CDR1 and CDR2 (germline): KGHSH, LQKENI. CDR3 sequence (DNA): TGTGCCAGCTCACCGCTCGGGGTTGAAGCTTTCTTT. Its protein product is CASSPLGVEAFF.

The chain combines TRBV7-6 with TRBJ1-1, with D hard to call. The CDR3 covers 15 residues. The V gene's germline CDR1 is SGHVS and CDR2 FNYEAQ. V lost 6 bases and J 4 bases, leaving 18 bases between the germline ends. This chain's CDR3 is CASRVSPTIGTEAFF. The CDR3 coding sequence is TGTGCCAGCAGAGTTAGCCCGACCATCGGCACTGAAGCTTTCTTT.

The chain joins TRBV4-3 to TRBJ1-6; D unresolved. Trimming shortened V by 4 bases and J by 8 bases, and 6 bases separated the two germline ends. Germline CDR1 reads LGHNA; CDR2 reads YSLEER. The CDR3 totals 12 residues. The CDR3 nucleotides are TGCGCCAGCAGCCGGGCCGATTCACCCCTCCACTTT. It codes for CASSRADSPLHF.

This chain uses TRBV5-6 with TRBJ2-5; D gene unclear. The length of the CDR3 is 14 residues. Per germline, CDR1 SGHDT and CDR2 YYEEEE. Deletions cut 3 bases from V and 5 bases from J, with 14 bases between. Here the CDR3 DNA reads TGTGCCAGCAGCTCCCGGCGGCTCAGCGAGACCCAGTACTTC. Translating gives CASSSRRLSETQYF.

V and J are TRBV19 and TRBJ2-1; 9 bases fit TRBD1. The germline gives CDR1 LNHDA, CDR2 SQIVND (reference sequence). The CDR3 length is 13 residues. The ends lost 5 bases at V and 7 bases at J; junction bases unmatched: 3. The CDR3 DNA reads as TGTGCCAGTAGTTCCGGGACAGGGAATGAGCAGTTCTTC. Translation: CASSSGTGNEQFF.

The gene calls are TRBV19 and TRBJ2-6; D possibly corresponds to TRBD1 (5 bases). The CDR3 has 16 residues. CDR1 LNHDA and CDR2 SQIVND come from the germline V gene (reference sequence). The germline V and J ends were trimmed by 5 bases and 0 bases, with 11 bases remaining between them. The CDR3 is CASSWTPSSGANVLTF. The CDR3, as DNA: TGTGCCAGTAGTTGGACACCCTCCTCTGGGGCCAACGTCCTGACTTTC.

The chain is built from TRBV11-3 and TRBJ2-7; tentatively, D is TRBD2 (5 bases). Trimming shortened V by 5 bases and J by 7 bases, and 15 bases separated the two germline ends. The CDR3 is 13 amino acids. Germline V CDR1 and CDR2: SGHNT, YENEEA. CDR3 residues: CASSMRVDGEQYF. The CDR3 DNA is TGTGCCAGCAGCATGAGGGTCGACGGGGAGCAGTACTTC.

The chain combines TRBV9 with TRBJ1-1; the match to TRBD1 covers 11 bases. Germline CDR1 reads SGDLS; CDR2 reads YYNGEE. This CDR3 is built from 14 residues. The V and J ends lost 4 bases and 9 bases, in that order; junction bases with no gene match: 8. CDR3 sequence (DNA): TGTGCCAGCAGCATCGGGACAGGGGGAGGTAAAGCTTTCTTT. Translation gives CASSIGTGGGKAFF. Looking up the rest from reference TRBV9 and TRBJ1-1 gives the full variable domain: DSGVTQTPKHLITATGQRVTLRCSPRSGDLSVYWYQQSLDQGLQFLIQYYNGEERAKGNILERFSAQQFPDLHSELNLSSLELGDSALYFCASSIGTGGGKAFFGQGTRLTVV.

The chain carries TRBV9 and TRBJ1-5, with 7 bases lining up with TRBD1. The germline V gene encodes CDR1 SGDLS and CDR2 YYNGEE. This CDR3 has 14 residues. The junction had 2 bases not matched to a gene; V was cut back by 3 bases and J by 2 bases. The CDR3 loop reads CASSGTGGNQPQHF. The CDR3 DNA reads as TGTGCCAGCAGCGGGACAGGCGGCAATCAGCCCCAGCATTTT. The variable domain in full, with the rest retrieved from reference TRBV9 and TRBJ1-5, is DSGVTQTPKHLITATGQRVTLRCSPRSGDLSVYWYQQSLDQGLQFLIQYYNGEERAKGNILERFSAQQFPDLHSELNLSSLELGDSALYFCASSGTGGNQPQHFGDGTRLSIL.

The chain carries TRBV7-2 and TRBJ2-7; tentative D call: TRBD1 (6 bases). The CDR3 covers 15 residues. Trimming removed 2 bases from V and 0 bases from J, with 11 bases in between. Germline V gene lookup returns CDR1 SGHTA and CDR2 FQGNSA. The CDR3 DNA reads as TGTGCCAGCAGCTTAAAGGGGGTCGCCTCCTACGAGCAGTACTTC. Its translation: CASSLKGVASYEQYF.

The V call is TRBV6-6, the J call TRBJ2-4, with D unclear. The CDR3 loop spans 13 amino acids. The ends were cut back, 6 bases at V and 6 bases at J, with 12 bases in the middle. Germline V gene sequence: CDR1 MNHNY, CDR2 SVGAGI (reference sequence). The CDR3 nucleotides read TGTGCCAGCAGCAATGCAGACTTAAACATTCAGTACTTC. This translates into CASSNADLNIQYF.

This clone was seen just once. The chain combines TRBV9 with TRBJ2-3; possible D gene TRBD1, 8 bases. This CDR3 spans 15 amino acids. Germline loops: CDR1 SGDLS, CDR2 YYNGEE. Trimming removed 2 bases at V and 4 bases at J, with 14 bases between. The CDR3 DNA sequence: TGTGCCAGCAGCGTTCACAGGGGGGGCGCAGATACGCAGTATTTT. This encodes CASSVHRGGADTQYF.

This sequence joins TRBV5-1 and TRBJ1-1; the D is unclear. This CDR3 spans 14 amino acids. Trimming removed 4 bases at V and 0 bases at J, with 10 bases between. Germline V gene sequence: CDR1 SGHRS, CDR2 YFSETQ. The CDR3 DNA follows: TGCGCCAGCAGCCCACAGAGAATGAACACTGAAGCTTTCTTT. Protein sequence: CASSPQRMNTEAFF.

The chain joins TRBV29-1 to TRBJ1-3; no reliable D call. The germline gives CDR1 SQVTM, CDR2 ANQGSEA. This CDR3 spans 12 amino acids. The DNA for the CDR3 is TGCAGTGCTCAACTCTCTGGAAACACCATATATTTT. Its translation: CSAQLSGNTIYF.

This clone has only a few counts. The chain carries TRBV2 and TRBJ1-5; D is perhaps TRBD1 (5 bases). Germline-derived CDR1 and CDR2 are SNHLY and FYNNEI. CDR3 size: 13 residues. Between the trimmed V and J ends, which lost 5 bases and 1 base, there was a span of 6 bases. The CDR3 loop is CASSQGSNQPQHF. The CDR3 DNA reads TGTGCCAGCAGTCAGGGCAGCAATCAGCCCCAGCATTTT.

This chain links TRBV7-2 with TRBJ1-1, with D possibly matching TRBD1 (5 bases). The CDR3 contains 13 residues. The ends were cut back, 1 base at V and 5 bases at J, with 8 bases in the middle. CDR1 is SGHTA, CDR2 FQGNSA, per germline. Here the CDR3 DNA reads TGTGCCAGCAGCTTAGTCCAGGGAACTGAAGCTTTCTTT. Translating it yields CASSLVQGTEAFF. Filled out from reference TRBV7-2 and TRBJ1-1, the complete variable domain reads GAGVSQSPSNKVTEKGKDVELRCDPISGHTALYWYRQSLGQGLEFLIYFQGNSAPDKSGLPSDRFSAERTGGSVSTLTIQRTQQEDSAVYLCASSLVQGTEAFFGQGTRLTVV.

This chain links TRBV30 with TRBJ1-2; D gene ambiguous. Germline CDR1 and CDR2: GTSNPN and SVGIG (reference sequence). The CDR3 contains 12 residues. V dropped 3 bases and J dropped 5 bases, with 10 bases sitting between them. CDR3: CAWRGLDYGYTF. The DNA for the CDR3 is TGTGCCTGGAGAGGACTAGATTATGGCTACACCTTC.